These 24 T cell receptor beta chains were sequenced from one sample in a study of blood T cell repertoires in COVID-19. Sequencing used immunoSEQ multiplex PCR; TCRdb keeps in-frame clones, though not all of them. The sample records about 310,000 clones, roughly nine tenths being singletons. Sequenced input: peripheral blood. These receptors all come from a man aged 18-30 years with active or convalescent COVID-19.

The V gene is TRBV7-3, the J gene TRBJ1-2; tentatively, D is TRBD1 (6 bases). The ends were cut back, 3 bases at V and 7 bases at J, with 18 bases in the middle. The CDR3 is 15 amino acids. From germline, CDR1 is SGHTA and CDR2 FQGTGA. The CDR3 protein is CASSFYPGQPIGYTF. CDR3 nucleotides: TGTGCCAGCAGCTTTTATCCGGGACAACCTATTGGCTACACCTTC. Full variable domain (outside the CDR3, taken from reference TRBV7-3 and TRBJ1-2): GAGVSQTPSNKVTEKGKYVELRCDPISGHTALYWYRQSLGQGPEFLIYFQGTGAADDSGLPNDRFFAVRPEGSVSTLKIQRTERGDSAVYLCASSFYPGQPIGYTFGSGTRLTVV.

CDR3 region: CASSTTTGLGTEQFF. Here the CDR3 DNA reads TGTGCCAGCAGCACGACAACAGGGCTCGGCACTGAGCAGTTCTTC. V gene TRBV9 combines with J gene TRBJ2-1; D may be TRBD1 (6 bases). CDR1 is SGDLS and CDR2 is YYNGEE in the germline V gene. The ends were cut back, 4 bases at V and 9 bases at J, with 20 bases in the middle. CDR3 length equals 15 residues.

CDR3 sequence reads: CASSTGQGAFEQYF. DNA of the CDR3: TGTGCCAGCAGCACGGGACAGGGGGCTTTCGAGCAGTACTTC. The rearrangement uses TRBV13 and TRBJ2-7, with 12 bases that match TRBD1. The CDR3 extends over 14 amino acids. J lost 6 bases, V lost 5 bases, and 5 bases had no gene match. Germline V gives CDR1 PRHDT, CDR2 FYEKMQ (reference sequence).

This chain links TRBV5-1 with TRBJ2-7; 7 nucleotides align to TRBD2. CDR1 SGHRS and CDR2 YFSETQ come from the germline V gene. Trimming removed 0 bases from V and 0 bases from J; junction bases left unmatched: 3. This CDR3 has 15 residues. This chain's CDR3 is CASSLASGHSYEQYF. DNA for the CDR3: TGCGCCAGCAGCTTGGCTAGCGGACACTCCTACGAGCAGTACTTC.

The rearrangement joins TRBV19 to TRBJ2-4; 7 bases are shared with TRBD2. CDR3 length: 16 amino acids. V was pared by 6 bases and J by 0 bases, with 8 bases of the junction left unmatched. The germline CDR1 and CDR2 sequences are LNHDA and SQIVND (reference sequence). Here the CDR3 reads CASSLPGGRAKNIQYF. The CDR3, as DNA: TGTGCCAGTAGCCTACCGGGAGGAAGAGCCAAAAACATTCAGTACTTC.

The gene calls are TRBV2 and TRBJ1-2; TRBD1 matches at 12 bases. CDR1 is SNHLY, CDR2 FYNNEI, per germline. J lost 6 bases, V lost 10 bases, and 9 bases had no gene match. The CDR3 is 14 residues long. The CDR3 loop reads CATIRGTGGDGYTF. In DNA form, the CDR3 reads TGTGCCACCATCCGAGGGACAGGGGGCGATGGCTACACCTTC.

This clone has a single count. The chain combines TRBV5-1 with TRBJ2-1; 11 positions agree with TRBD2. This CDR3 spans 19 amino acids. Germline CDR1 SGHRS, CDR2 YFSETQ. J was trimmed by 0 bases and V by 5 bases; bases with no gene match: 13. CDR3 DNA sequence: TGCGCCAGCAGACCCGGACTAGCGGGCCTTACTAGCTCCTACAATGAGCAGTTCTTC. Amino acid sequence: CASRPGLAGLTSSYNEQFF.

The V and J genes are TRBV11-2 and TRBJ1-4, with 7 bases fitting TRBD1. This CDR3 has 15 amino acids. Germline V gene data show CDR1 as SGHAT and CDR2 as FQNNGV. V lost 3 bases to trimming and J lost 3 bases; unmatched junction nucleotides: 4. The CDR3: CASSFRQGPNEKLFF. In DNA, the CDR3 is TGTGCCAGCAGCTTTAGACAGGGCCCTAATGAAAAACTGTTTTTT. Full variable domain (rest looked up from reference TRBV11-2 and TRBJ1-4): EAGVAQSPRYKIIEKRQSVAFWCNPISGHATLYWYQQILGQGPKLLIQFQNNGVVDDSQLPKDRFSAERLKGVDSTLKIQPAKLEDSAVYLCASSFRQGPNEKLFFGSGTQLSVL.

The chain is built from TRBV18 and TRBJ1-2; D possibly corresponds to TRBD1 (5 bases). Germline loops: CDR1 KGHSH, CDR2 LQKENI. Trimming took off 0 bases at V and 7 bases at J, with 15 bases between the two ends. The CDR3 sequence is 15 residues long. CDR3 sequence: CASSPPQGSSVGYTF. For the CDR3, the DNA is TGTGCCAGCTCACCACCGCAGGGTTCCTCGGTTGGCTACACCTTC.

This chain uses TRBV7-6 with TRBJ2-1, with 9 bases identical to TRBD2. The germline V gene has CDR1 SGHVS and CDR2 FNYEAQ. The CDR3 totals 17 residues. V was clipped by 1 base and J by 6 bases; unmatched bases: 10. CDR3 coding DNA: TGTGCCAGCAGCTTAGAATATAAAAGCGGGGGGTTCAATGAGCAGTTCTTC. Translating it yields CASSLEYKSGGFNEQFF. Variable domain in full (rest from reference TRBV7-6 and TRBJ2-1): GAGVSQSPRYKVTKRGQDVALRCDPISGHVSLYWYRQALGQGPEFLTYFNYEAQQDKSGLPNDRFSAERPEGSISTLTIQRTEQRDSAMYRCASSLEYKSGGFNEQFFGPGTRLTVL.

This sequence joins TRBV19 and TRBJ2-7, with D perhaps matching TRBD2 (6 bases). The CDR3 has 12 residues. Trimming pared 3 bases from V and 7 bases from J, leaving 10 bases between. In germline, CDR1 is LNHDA, CDR2 SQIVND (reference sequence). CDR3 bases: TGTGCCAGTAGTATGGCGCGGGGTGAGCAGTACTTC. This translates into CASSMARGEQYF.

This chain connects TRBV7-9 to TRBJ1-3; 9 bases map to TRBD1. CDR3 length equals 14 residues. The V segment lost 6 bases and the J segment 7 bases; nucleotides outside the gene matches: 7. The germline CDR1 and CDR2 sequences are SEHNR and FQNEAQ (reference sequence). The DNA for the CDR3 is TGTGCCAGCAGTCCGGGACAGGGAGGGAACACCATATATTTT. Amino acids: CASSPGQGGNTIYF.

This clone appeared once. This sequence joins TRBV11-3 and TRBJ2-1, with 9 bases lining up with TRBD2. V gave up 4 bases and J gave up 10 bases; unmatched junction bases: 14. CDR1 and CDR2 (germline): SGHNT, YENEEA. The CDR3 has 16 amino acids. The CDR3 DNA is TGTGCCAGCAGCTCCAATCGGGGCGGGAGGGCCAGAGAGCAGTTCTTC. It yields the protein CASSSNRGGRAREQFF.

V gene TRBV15 combines with J gene TRBJ1-4; the D gene is possibly TRBD1 (6 bases). Trimming pared 0 bases from V and 8 bases from J, leaving 16 bases between. This CDR3 is built from 16 residues. CDR1 is LNHNV and CDR2 is YYDKDF in the germline V gene (reference sequence). CDR3 region: CATSRDTGGQSEKLFF. CDR3 nucleotide sequence: TGTGCCACCAGCAGAGATACCGGCGGACAGAGCGAAAAACTGTTTTTT.

The V gene is TRBV27, the J gene TRBJ2-3, with 12 bases identical to TRBD2. This CDR3 region has 16 residues. In germline, CDR1 is MNHEY, CDR2 SMNVEV (reference sequence). V dropped 8 bases and J dropped 4; count of bases not matched to a gene: 10. CDR3 coding DNA: TGTGCCAGCGGCAATATCGGGACTAGCGGGTCAGATACGCAGTATTTT. Its translation is CASGNIGTSGSDTQYF.

To note about this clone: The identical CDR3 is also encoded by other nucleotide sequences in the sample. The chain combines TRBV18 with TRBJ1-3; D might be TRBD1 (5 bases). Germline V gives CDR1 KGHSH, CDR2 LQKENI. Trimming pared 3 bases from V and 0 bases from J, leaving 9 bases between. The CDR3 length is 15 residues. The CDR3 reads CASSPPGGSGNTIYF. CDR3 bases: TGTGCCAGCTCACCCCCGGGGGGCTCTGGAAACACCATATATTTT.

The chain employs TRBV28 and TRBJ2-7, with 7 bases fitting TRBD2. The CDR3 loop spans 16 amino acids. The junction had 12 bases not matched to a gene; V was cut back by 4 bases and J by 3 bases. The V gene's germline CDR1 is MDHEN and CDR2 SYDVKM. Here the CDR3 reads CASSSQAGAFGYEQYF. The CDR3 DNA follows: TGTGCCAGCAGTTCCCAGGCGGGAGCATTCGGCTACGAGCAGTACTTC.

The rearrangement uses TRBV4-1 and TRBJ2-1; 14 bases agree with TRBD2. This CDR3 is built from 16 residues. With 5 bases clipped from V and 7 bases from J, the junction kept 7 bases outside the gene matches. CDR1 MGHRA and CDR2 YSYEKL come from the germline V gene. The CDR3 sequence is CASSTTGTSGRNEQFF. For the CDR3, the DNA is TGCGCCAGCAGCACAACCGGGACTAGCGGGAGAAATGAGCAGTTCTTC.

This rearrangement joins TRBV25-1 to TRBJ2-7; maybe TRBD1 (5 bases). Germline CDR1 is MGHDK and CDR2 is SYGVNS. The CDR3 extends over 14 amino acids. The germline V and J ends were trimmed by 2 bases and 1 base, with 9 bases remaining between them. CDR3: CASSEKYRSYEQYF. CDR3 nucleotide sequence: TGTGCCAGCAGTGAAAAGTACAGGTCCTACGAGCAGTACTTC.

The chain employs TRBV20-1 and TRBJ2-1; TRBD2 might be the D (5 bases). Germline V lookup: CDR1 DFQATT, CDR2 SNEGSKA (reference sequence). The V end lost 3 bases, the J end lost 2 bases, and 17 bases lay between the germline ends. CDR3 length equals 16 residues. The CDR3 DNA follows: TGCAGTGCTAGTATCTCAACCGGGAACCCCTACAATGAGCAGTTCTTC. This translates into CSASISTGNPYNEQFF.

CDR3 in amino acids: CASSQGTGANVLTF. The CDR3 DNA reads as TGTGCCAGCAGTCAGGGGACCGGGGCCAACGTCCTGACTTTC. V and J are TRBV7-9 and TRBJ2-6; TRBD1 might be the D (6 bases). Deletions cut 6 bases from V and 4 bases from J, with 10 bases between. The length of the CDR3 is 14 residues. CDR1 SEHNR and CDR2 FQNEAQ come from the germline V gene (reference sequence).

V usage is TRBV7-2 and J usage is TRBJ1-6, with D uncertain. The V gene's germline CDR1 is SGHTA and CDR2 FQGNSA. The CDR3 runs 15 residues. Trimming took off 1 base at V and 6 bases at J, with 10 bases between the two ends. CDR3 coding DNA: TGTGCCAGCAGCTTAGGTAGCCAGACTAATTCACCCCTCCACTTT. Translated, it gives CASSLGSQTNSPLHF.

The rearrangement joins TRBV5-1 to TRBJ2-5, with D possibly matching TRBD1 (6 bases). The CDR3 totals 15 residues. V was trimmed by 2 bases and J by 7 bases, leaving 18 bases between them. Per the germline V gene, CDR1 is SGHRS and CDR2 is YFSETQ. Here the CDR3 DNA reads TGCGCCAGCAGCTTAGGGCCAGGGGTGGCAGGGACCCAGTACTTC. Protein: CASSLGPGVAGTQYF. The variable domain in full, completed from reference TRBV5-1 and TRBJ2-5, reads KAGVTQTPRYLIKTRGQQVTLSCSPISGHRSVSWYQQTPGQGLQFLFEYFSETQRNKGNFPGRFSGRQFSNSRSEMNVSTLELGDSALYLCASSLGPGVAGTQYFGPGTRLLVL.

This clone was recorded only once. The CDR3 coding sequence is TGTGCCAGTAGAAGGGGGGGACAAGAGACCCAGTACTTC. Translating gives CASRRGGQETQYF. V usage is TRBV19 and J usage is TRBJ2-5; weak D call: TRBD2 (7 bases). V lost 6 bases and J lost 2, with 10 bases in between. CDR3 length equals 13 residues. CDR1 is LNHDA, CDR2 SQIVND, per germline (reference sequence).